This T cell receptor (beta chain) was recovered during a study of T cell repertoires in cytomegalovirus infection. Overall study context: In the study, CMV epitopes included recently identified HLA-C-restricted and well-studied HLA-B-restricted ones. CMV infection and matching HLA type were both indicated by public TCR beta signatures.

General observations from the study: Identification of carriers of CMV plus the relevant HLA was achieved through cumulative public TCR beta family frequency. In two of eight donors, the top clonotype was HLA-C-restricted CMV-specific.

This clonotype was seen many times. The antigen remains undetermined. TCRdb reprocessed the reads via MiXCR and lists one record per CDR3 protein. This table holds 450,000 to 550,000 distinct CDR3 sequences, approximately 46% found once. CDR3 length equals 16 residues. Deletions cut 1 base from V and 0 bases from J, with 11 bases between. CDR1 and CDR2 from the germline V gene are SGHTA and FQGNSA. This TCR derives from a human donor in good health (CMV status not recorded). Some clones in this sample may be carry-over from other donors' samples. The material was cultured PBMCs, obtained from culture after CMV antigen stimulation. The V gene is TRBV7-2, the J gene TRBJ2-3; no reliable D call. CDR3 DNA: TGTGCCAGCAGCTTAGGGGCGCGAACTAGCACAGATACGCAGTATTTT. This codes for CASSLGARTSTDTQYF. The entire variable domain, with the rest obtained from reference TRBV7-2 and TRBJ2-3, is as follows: GAGVSQSPSNKVTEKGKDVELRCDPISGHTALYWYRQSLGQGLEFLIYFQGNSAPDKSGLPSDRFSAERTGGSVSTLTIQRTQQEDSAVYLCASSLGARTSTDTQYFGPGTRLTVL.